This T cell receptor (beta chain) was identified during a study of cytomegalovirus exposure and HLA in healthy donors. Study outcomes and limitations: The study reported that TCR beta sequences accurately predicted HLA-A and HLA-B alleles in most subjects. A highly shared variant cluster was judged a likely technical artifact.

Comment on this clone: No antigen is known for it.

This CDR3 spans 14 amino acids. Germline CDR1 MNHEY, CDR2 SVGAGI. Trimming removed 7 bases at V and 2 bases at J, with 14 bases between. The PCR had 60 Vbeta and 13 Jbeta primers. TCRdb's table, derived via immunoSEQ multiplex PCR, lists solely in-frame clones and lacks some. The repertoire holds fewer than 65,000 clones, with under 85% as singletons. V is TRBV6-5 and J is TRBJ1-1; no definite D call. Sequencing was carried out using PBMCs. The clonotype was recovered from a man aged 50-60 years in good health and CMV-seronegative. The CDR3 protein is CASTIRAGNTEAFF. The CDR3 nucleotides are TGTGCCAGCACAATAAGGGCGGGTAACACTGAAGCTTTCTTT.